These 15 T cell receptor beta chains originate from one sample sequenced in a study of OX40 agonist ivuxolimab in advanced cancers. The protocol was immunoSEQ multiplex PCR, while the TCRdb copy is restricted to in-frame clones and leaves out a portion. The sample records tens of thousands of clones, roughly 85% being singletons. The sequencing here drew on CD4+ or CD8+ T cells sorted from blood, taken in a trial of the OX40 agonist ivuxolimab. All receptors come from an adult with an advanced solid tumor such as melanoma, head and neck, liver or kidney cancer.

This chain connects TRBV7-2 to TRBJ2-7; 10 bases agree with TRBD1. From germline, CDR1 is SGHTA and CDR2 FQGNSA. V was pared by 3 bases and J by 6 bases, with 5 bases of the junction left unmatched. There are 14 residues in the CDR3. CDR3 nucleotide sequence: TGTGCCAGCAGCTTTGGACAGGGGGTACTCGAGCAGTACTTC. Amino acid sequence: CASSFGQGVLEQYF.

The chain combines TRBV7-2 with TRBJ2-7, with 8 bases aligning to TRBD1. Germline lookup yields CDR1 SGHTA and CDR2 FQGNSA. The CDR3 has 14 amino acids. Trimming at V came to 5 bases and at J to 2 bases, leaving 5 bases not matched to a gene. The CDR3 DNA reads TGTGCCAGCAGCCAGTACAGGGGGACCTACGAGCAGTACTTC. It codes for CASSQYRGTYEQYF.

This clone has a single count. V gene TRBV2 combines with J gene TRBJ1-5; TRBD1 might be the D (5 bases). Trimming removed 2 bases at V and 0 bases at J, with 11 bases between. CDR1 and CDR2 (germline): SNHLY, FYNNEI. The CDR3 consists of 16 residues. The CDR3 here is CASSEKSGYSNQPQHF. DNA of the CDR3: TGTGCCAGCAGTGAAAAGTCAGGGTATAGCAATCAGCCCCAGCATTTT.

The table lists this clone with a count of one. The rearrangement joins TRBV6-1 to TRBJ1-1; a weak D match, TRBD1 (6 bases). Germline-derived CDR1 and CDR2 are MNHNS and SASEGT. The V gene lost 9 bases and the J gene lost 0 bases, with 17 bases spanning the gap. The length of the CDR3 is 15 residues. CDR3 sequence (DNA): TGTGCCAGTGTAAAGGGGGGAGTAATGAACACTGAAGCTTTCTTT. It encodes CASVKGGVMNTEAFF.

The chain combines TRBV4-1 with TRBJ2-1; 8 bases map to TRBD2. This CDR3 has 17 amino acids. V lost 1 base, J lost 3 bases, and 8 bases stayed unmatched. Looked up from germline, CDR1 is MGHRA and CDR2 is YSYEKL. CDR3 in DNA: TGCGCCAGCAGCCAAGGGTTACTAGCGGCGCTCTACAATGAGCAGTTCTTC. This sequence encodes CASSQGLLAALYNEQFF.

CDR3 DNA sequence: TGTGCCAGCAGCTTGGGGGACCTGTATAACTATGGCTACACCTTC. Its protein is CASSLGDLYNYGYTF. This chain links TRBV5-5 with TRBJ1-2; possibly TRBD1 for D (5 bases). This CDR3 contains 15 residues. V was clipped by 0 bases and J by 1 base, with 10 bases between them. CDR1 and CDR2 (germline): SGHKS, YYEKEE (reference sequence).

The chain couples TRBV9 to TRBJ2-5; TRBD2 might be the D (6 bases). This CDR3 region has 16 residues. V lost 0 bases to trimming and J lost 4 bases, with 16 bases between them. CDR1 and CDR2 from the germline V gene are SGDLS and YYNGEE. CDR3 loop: CASSVGASDKGETQYF. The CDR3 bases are TGTGCCAGCAGCGTAGGAGCTAGCGACAAGGGAGAGACCCAGTACTTC.

CDR3: CASGADRAYSPLHF. Written as DNA, the CDR3 is TGTGCCAGCGGGGCGGACAGGGCGTACTCACCCCTCCACTTT. The chain couples TRBV7-9 to TRBJ1-6, with 8 bases identical to TRBD1. The V gene end was trimmed by 8 bases and the J gene end by 10 bases; junction bases not matched to a gene: 10. CDR1 is SEHNR, CDR2 FQNEAQ, per germline (reference sequence). The CDR3 contains 14 residues.

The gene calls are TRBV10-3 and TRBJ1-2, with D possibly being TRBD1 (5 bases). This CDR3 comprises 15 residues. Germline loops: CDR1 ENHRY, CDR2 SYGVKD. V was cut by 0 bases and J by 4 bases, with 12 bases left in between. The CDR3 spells CAISESQGGSYGYTF. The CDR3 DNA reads TGTGCCATCAGTGAGTCGCAGGGCGGAAGCTATGGCTACACCTTC.

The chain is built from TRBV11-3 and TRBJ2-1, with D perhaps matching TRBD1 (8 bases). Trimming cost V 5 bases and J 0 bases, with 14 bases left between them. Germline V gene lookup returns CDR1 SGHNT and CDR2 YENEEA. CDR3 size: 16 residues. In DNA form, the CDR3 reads TGTGCCAGCAGCGGACAGGGACTATACTCCTACAATGAGCAGTTCTTC. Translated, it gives CASSGQGLYSYNEQFF. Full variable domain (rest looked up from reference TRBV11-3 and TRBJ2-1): EAGVVQSPRYKIIEKKQPVAFWCNPISGHNTLYWYLQNLGQGPELLIRYENEEAVDDSQLPKDRFSAERLKGVDSTLKIQPAELGDSAVYLCASSGQGLYSYNEQFFGPGTRLTVL.

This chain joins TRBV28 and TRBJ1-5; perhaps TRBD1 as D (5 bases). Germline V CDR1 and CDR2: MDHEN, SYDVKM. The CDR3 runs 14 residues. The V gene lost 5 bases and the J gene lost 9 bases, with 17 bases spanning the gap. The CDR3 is CASSPPPGQMPQHF. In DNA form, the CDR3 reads TGTGCCAGCAGTCCCCCTCCAGGACAAATGCCCCAGCATTTT.

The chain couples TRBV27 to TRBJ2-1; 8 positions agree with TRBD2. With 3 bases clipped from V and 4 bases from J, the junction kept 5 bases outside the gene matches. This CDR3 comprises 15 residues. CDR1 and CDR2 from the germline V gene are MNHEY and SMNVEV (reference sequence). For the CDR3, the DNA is TGTGCCAGCAGTTTTTCCCAGCGGGGGTACAATGAGCAGTTCTTC. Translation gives CASSFSQRGYNEQFF.

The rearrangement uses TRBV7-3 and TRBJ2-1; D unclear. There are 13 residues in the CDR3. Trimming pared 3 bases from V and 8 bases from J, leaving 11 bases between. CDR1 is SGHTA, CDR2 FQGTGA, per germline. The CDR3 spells CASSFTEGHEQFF. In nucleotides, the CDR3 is TGTGCCAGCAGCTTCACAGAAGGGCATGAGCAGTTCTTC.

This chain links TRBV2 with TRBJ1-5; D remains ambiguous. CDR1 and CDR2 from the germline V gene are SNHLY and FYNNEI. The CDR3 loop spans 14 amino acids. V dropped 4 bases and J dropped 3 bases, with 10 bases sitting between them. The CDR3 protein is CASSAYPFNQPQHF. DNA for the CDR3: TGTGCCAGCAGTGCTTATCCGTTCAATCAGCCCCAGCATTTT.

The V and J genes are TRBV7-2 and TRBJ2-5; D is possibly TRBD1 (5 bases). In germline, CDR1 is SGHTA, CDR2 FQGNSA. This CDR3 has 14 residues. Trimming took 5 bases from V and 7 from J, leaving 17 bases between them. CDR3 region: CASSDDSRSATQYF. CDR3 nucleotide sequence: TGTGCCAGCAGCGATGACAGTCGGTCGGCGACCCAGTACTTC.